The next 24 T cell receptor beta chains were all read from a single sample in a study of blood T cell repertoires in COVID-19. Assay used: immunoSEQ multiplex PCR; TCRdb lists only in-frame clones, some missing. The sample has roughly 400,000 clones, approximately 93% seen once; the top ten hold roughly 0.86%. The specimen was PBMCs or T cells enriched from blood (not recorded which). These receptors were taken from a woman aged 40 to 49 who had been exposed to COVID-19.

The gene calls are TRBV29-1 and TRBJ1-5; D is uncertain. Germline lookup yields CDR1 SQVTM and CDR2 ANQGSEA. The V end lost 0 bases, the J end lost 8 bases, and 14 bases lay between the germline ends. The CDR3 has 14 amino acids. The chain's CDR3 is CSVEDTTRGEPQHF. The CDR3 DNA reads as TGCAGCGTTGAAGATACGACCCGGGGTGAGCCCCAGCATTTT.

This chain connects TRBV2 to TRBJ2-7; TRBD1 aligns across 10 bases. Germline CDR1 is SNHLY and CDR2 is FYNNEI. V gave up 0 bases and J gave up 7 bases; unmatched junction bases: 9. The CDR3 runs to 16 residues. CDR3 bases: TGTGCCAGCAGTGAAGCACTGCGGACAGGGGGATGGGAGCAGTACTTC. The encoded protein is CASSEALRTGGWEQYF.

This clone showed up just once. The chain couples TRBV3-1 (or the pseudogene TRBV3-2) to TRBJ1-1; a weak D match, TRBD1 (5 bases). The CDR3 covers 13 residues. V was shortened by 1 base and J by 8 bases, with 11 bases between the two germline ends. CDR1 and CDR2 (germline): LGHDT, YNNKEL (reference sequence). CDR3 coding DNA: TGTGCCAGCAGCCAAGGAGGGGACTCCGAAGCTTTCTTT. This encodes CASSQGGDSEAFF.

This chain uses TRBV7-9 with TRBJ2-7; the D is unclear. Germline CDR1 is SEHNR and CDR2 is FQNEAQ (reference sequence). There are 14 residues in the CDR3. V was trimmed by 2 bases and J by 3 bases, leaving 11 bases between them. DNA for the CDR3: TGTGCCAGCAGCTTAATAGTAGGAGACTACGAGCAGTACTTC. It encodes CASSLIVGDYEQYF.

This clone was seen only once. The chain is built from TRBV15 and TRBJ1-5; the D is unclear. CDR3 length: 14 amino acids. Trimming took off 0 bases at V and 8 bases at J, with 11 bases between the two ends. CDR1 is LNHNV and CDR2 is YYDKDF in the germline V gene (reference sequence). The CDR3 loop reads CATSRDNSLEPQHF. As DNA, the CDR3 is TGTGCCACCAGCAGAGATAACAGCTTAGAGCCCCAGCATTTT.

J is TRBJ2-5 and V is TRBV4-3, with 7 bases fitting TRBD2. Germline V gene sequence: CDR1 LGHNA, CDR2 YSLEER. The CDR3 has 15 amino acids. The V segment lost 1 base and the J segment 4 bases; nucleotides outside the gene matches: 6. CDR3 residues: CASSQGLAAPETQYF. For the CDR3, the DNA is TGCGCCAGCAGCCAAGGCCTAGCGGCCCCAGAGACCCAGTACTTC.

The sample holds a few counts of this clone. This chain connects TRBV3-1 (or the pseudogene TRBV3-2) to TRBJ1-6; 8 bases are a match to TRBD1. V was pared by 1 base and J by 10 bases, with 6 bases of the junction left unmatched. CDR1 is LGHDT and CDR2 is YNNKEL in the germline V gene (reference sequence). The CDR3 is 15 amino acids. The CDR3 DNA sequence: TGTGCCAGCAGCCAAGCAGGACAGGGAAACTCACCCCTCCACTTT. This sequence encodes CASSQAGQGNSPLHF.

The genes are TRBV7-9 and TRBJ1-5, with D unclear. The germline gives CDR1 SEHNR, CDR2 FQNEAQ (reference sequence). The CDR3 is made up of 14 amino acids. V dropped 5 bases and J dropped 1 base, with 9 bases sitting between them. The CDR3 DNA is TGTGCCAGCAGCGCCACGGGGAGCAATCAGCCCCAGCATTTT. Amino acids: CASSATGSNQPQHF. Variable domain in full (rest from reference TRBV7-9 and TRBJ1-5): DTGVSQNPRHKITKRGQNVTFRCDPISEHNRLYWYRQTLGQGPEFLTYFQNEAQLEKSRLLSDRFSAERPKGSFSTLEIQRTEQGDSAMYLCASSATGSNQPQHFGDGTRLSIL.

This chain connects TRBV5-1 to TRBJ1-5; D remains ambiguous. The CDR3 has 13 residues. With 4 bases removed from V and 4 bases from J, the gap between germline ends came to 9 bases. Germline values: CDR1 SGHRS, CDR2 YFSETQ. In DNA, the CDR3 is TGCGCCAGCAGCGAGGGATGGAATCAGCCCCAGCATTTT. It codes for CASSEGWNQPQHF.

The V and J genes are TRBV6-4 and TRBJ1-1; the match to TRBD1 covers 8 bases. Germline lookup yields CDR1 MRHNA and CDR2 SNTAGT. V trimming: 6 bases; J trimming: 6 bases; junction bases outside the gene matches: 18. The CDR3 has 17 residues. In nucleotides, the CDR3 is TGTGCCAGCAGAGCCCTGGACTGGACAGGGTATAAGTCTGAAGCTTTCTTT. Translated: CASRALDWTGYKSEAFF.

This clone occurred a few times. CDR3 loop: CASSRSQGVDYGYTF. In nucleotides, the CDR3 is TGTGCCAGTAGTAGATCCCAGGGGGTCGACTATGGCTACACCTTC. The chain carries TRBV19 and TRBJ1-2; TRBD1 matches 7 bases. Germline CDR1 is LNHDA and CDR2 is SQIVND (reference sequence). This CDR3 is 15 amino acids long. Trimming removed 4 bases from V and 3 bases from J; junction bases left unmatched: 8.

This chain connects TRBV5-1 to TRBJ2-2; possibly TRBD2 for D (6 bases). Trimming took 1 base from V and 6 from J, leaving 10 bases between them. The CDR3 loop spans 14 amino acids. Germline V lookup: CDR1 SGHRS, CDR2 YFSETQ. The CDR3 spells CASSLPGVAGELFF. The CDR3 bases are TGCGCCAGCAGCTTGCCGGGGGTGGCCGGGGAGCTGTTTTTT.

This clone was picked up one time. The rearrangement uses TRBV3-1 (or the pseudogene TRBV3-2) and TRBJ1-1; D gene ambiguous. The germline V gene encodes CDR1 LGHDT and CDR2 YNNKEL (reference sequence). Between the trimmed V and J ends, which lost 4 bases and 8 bases, there was a span of 17 bases. This CDR3 contains 14 residues. CDR3 nucleotide sequence: TGTGCCAGCAGCCCAATTTCGGGGTTAACAGAAGCTTTCTTT. Amino acids: CASSPISGLTEAFF.

This sequence joins TRBV5-5 and TRBJ1-1, with unresolved D. CDR3 length: 13 amino acids. Per germline, CDR1 SGHKS and CDR2 YYEKEE (reference sequence). V lost 1 base to trimming and J lost 4 bases, with 8 bases between them. The CDR3 sequence is CASSLLVSTEAFF. The CDR3 DNA reads as TGTGCCAGCAGCTTGTTAGTCTCCACTGAAGCTTTCTTT.

V and J are TRBV6-5 and TRBJ2-3; D possibly corresponds to TRBD2 (6 bases). The V gene lost 5 bases and the J gene lost 4 bases, with 10 bases spanning the gap. CDR1 and CDR2 (germline): MNHEY, SVGAGI. The CDR3 length is 13 residues. CDR3: CASSRDSADTQYF. In DNA, the CDR3 is TGTGCCAGCAGTCGGGACTCCGCAGATACGCAGTATTTT.

The chain carries TRBV5-1 and TRBJ2-2; TRBD1 matches at 7 bases. This CDR3 contains 14 residues. Trimming removed 5 bases from V and 4 bases from J; junction bases left unmatched: 5. Germline CDR1 is SGHRS and CDR2 is YFSETQ. The CDR3 loop reads CASSDRAGTGELFF. In DNA form, the CDR3 reads TGCGCCAGCAGTGACAGGGCCGGCACCGGGGAGCTGTTTTTT.

The V gene is TRBV5-1, the J gene TRBJ1-1; D gene unclear. V was pared by 4 bases and J by 0 bases, with 13 bases between. The CDR3 loop spans 15 amino acids. From germline, CDR1 is SGHRS and CDR2 YFSETQ. CDR3 nucleotide sequence: TGCGCCAGCAGCGCGGGCTACCATATGAACACTGAAGCTTTCTTT. Protein: CASSAGYHMNTEAFF.

V is TRBV30 and J is TRBJ1-5; no clear D gene. This CDR3 comprises 13 residues. V lost 2 bases and J lost 2, with 7 bases in between. CDR1 and CDR2 (germline): GTSNPN, SVGIG (reference sequence). The CDR3 DNA is TGTGCCTGGAGTCGAGGTCGCAATCAGCCCCAGCATTTT. Protein product: CAWSRGRNQPQHF.

This rearrangement joins TRBV4-1 to TRBJ1-2; TRBD1 matches 9 bases. The CDR3 loop spans 15 amino acids. Germline V gene sequence: CDR1 MGHRA, CDR2 YSYEKL. Germline trimming cut 4 bases from V and 8 bases from J; bases unmatched to any gene: 11. CDR3 sequence (DNA): TGCGCCAGCAGCCGATCTACGACAGGGGGGGAAGGCTACACCTTC. Translation gives CASSRSTTGGEGYTF.

J is TRBJ2-2 and V is TRBV19; 10 nucleotides agree with TRBD2. The V and J ends lost 4 bases and 4 bases, in that order; junction bases with no gene match: 3. The CDR3 spans 15 residues. In germline, CDR1 is LNHDA, CDR2 SQIVND (reference sequence). For the CDR3, the DNA is TGTGCCAGTAGTACACTAGCGGGAAGCACCGGGGAGCTGTTTTTT. Encoded protein: CASSTLAGSTGELFF.

The chain combines TRBV13 with TRBJ2-7, with 9 bases aligning to TRBD1. The germline CDR1 and CDR2 sequences are PRHDT and FYEKMQ (reference sequence). The CDR3 covers 15 residues. V gave up 6 bases and J gave up 6 bases; unmatched junction bases: 12. The CDR3 loop reads CASSTPGQGLSEQYF. CDR3 nucleotide sequence: TGTGCCAGCAGTACACCGGGACAGGGACTTTCCGAGCAGTACTTC.

The CDR3 reads CAISDLLNYGYTF. Here the CDR3 DNA reads TGTGCCATCAGTGACTTACTAAACTATGGCTACACCTTC. This sequence joins TRBV10-3 and TRBJ1-2; D is uncertain. This CDR3 region has 13 residues. V lost 3 bases and J lost 2, with 7 bases in between. Looked up from germline, CDR1 is ENHRY and CDR2 is SYGVKD.

V usage is TRBV5-6 and J usage is TRBJ1-1, with 7 bases identical to TRBD1. V was clipped by 0 bases and J by 10 bases; unmatched bases: 6. This CDR3 region has 13 residues. Germline values: CDR1 SGHDT, CDR2 YYEEEE. The CDR3 DNA is TGTGCCAGCAGCTTGGCCGGGCAGGGGGTAGCTTTCTTT. Residues: CASSLAGQGVAFF.

The chain has TRBV7-2 and TRBJ1-5; perhaps TRBD1 as D (6 bases). Trimming cost V 5 bases and J 11 bases, with 19 bases left between them. The V gene's germline CDR1 is SGHTA and CDR2 FQGNSA. The CDR3 extends over 14 amino acids. This chain's CDR3 is CASSPLGTIKSQHF. CDR3 sequence (DNA): TGTGCCAGCAGCCCGCTCGGGACAATCAAATCCCAGCATTTT.